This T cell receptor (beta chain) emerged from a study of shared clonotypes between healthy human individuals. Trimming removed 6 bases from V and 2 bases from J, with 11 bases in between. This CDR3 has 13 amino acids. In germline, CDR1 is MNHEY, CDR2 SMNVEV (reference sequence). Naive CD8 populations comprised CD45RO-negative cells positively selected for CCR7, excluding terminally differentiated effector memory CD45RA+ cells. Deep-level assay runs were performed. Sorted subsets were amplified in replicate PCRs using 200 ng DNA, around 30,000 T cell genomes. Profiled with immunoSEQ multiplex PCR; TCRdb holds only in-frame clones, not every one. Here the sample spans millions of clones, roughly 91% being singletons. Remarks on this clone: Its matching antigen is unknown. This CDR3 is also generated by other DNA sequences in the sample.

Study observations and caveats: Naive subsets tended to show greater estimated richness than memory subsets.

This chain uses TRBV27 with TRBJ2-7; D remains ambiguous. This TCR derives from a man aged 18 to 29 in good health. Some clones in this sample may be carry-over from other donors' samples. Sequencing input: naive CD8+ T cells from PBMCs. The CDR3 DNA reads TGTGCCAGCAGCAGCATAGGGCCCTACGAGCAGTACTTC. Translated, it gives CASSSIGPYEQYF.